These T cell receptor beta chains were read from a single sample in a study of T cell changes during pregnancy in multiple sclerosis. Clones were read by immunoSEQ multiplex PCR, and TCRdb kept only the in-frame ones, dropping some. The sample lists around 67,000 clones, roughly 90% occurring once. The material sequenced was peripheral blood, taken after pregnancy. The receptors come from a female donor in good health, enrolled as a control in a pregnancy study. The CDR3 runs from the conserved cysteine through the conserved F or W. The order of the fields is D gene, J gene, V gene, CDR3 protein, CDR3 DNA. D genes are given only for firm matches.

TRBD2 | TRBJ2-1 | TRBV5-4 | CASSLTIAGTNEQFF | TGTGCCAGCAGCTTGACGATAGCGGGAACGAATGAGCAGTTCTTC
. | TRBJ2-5 | TRBV7-9 | CASSLAAETQYF | TGTGCCAGCAGCTTAGCGGCCGAGACCCAGTACTTC
. | TRBJ2-7 | TRBV29-1 | CSVEDPGSPYEQYF | TGCAGCGTTGAAGATCCGGGGTCCCCCTACGAGCAGTACTTC
. | TRBJ2-1 | TRBV5-4 | CASSLDNGSEQFF | TGTGCCAGCAGCTTGGACAACGGGAGTGAGCAGTTCTTC
. | TRBJ1-4 | TRBV6-5 | CASSGGAVTNEKLFF | TGTGCCAGCAGTGGAGGGGCAGTAACTAATGAAAAACTGTTTTTT
. | TRBJ2-1 | TRBV27 | CASWTIGSEQFF | TGTGCCAGTTGGACTATCGGCAGTGAGCAGTTCTTC
TRBD2 | TRBJ2-1 | TRBV7-6 | CASSLGLAGRGEQFF | TGTGCCAGCAGCCTGGGACTAGCGGGAAGGGGTGAGCAGTTCTTC
. | TRBJ2-1 | TRBV5-4 | CASSLPAGEQFF | TGTGCCAGCAGCTTGCCGGCGGGGGAGCAGTTCTTC
TRBD2 | TRBJ2-1 | TRBV13 | CASSHRTSGINEQFF | TGTGCCAGCAGCCATAGGACTAGCGGGATCAATGAGCAGTTCTTC
. | TRBJ2-1 | TRBV14 | CASSQAVGLLTGDEQFF | TGTGCCAGCAGCCAAGCTGTAGGACTCCTTACTGGCGATGAGCAGTTCTTC